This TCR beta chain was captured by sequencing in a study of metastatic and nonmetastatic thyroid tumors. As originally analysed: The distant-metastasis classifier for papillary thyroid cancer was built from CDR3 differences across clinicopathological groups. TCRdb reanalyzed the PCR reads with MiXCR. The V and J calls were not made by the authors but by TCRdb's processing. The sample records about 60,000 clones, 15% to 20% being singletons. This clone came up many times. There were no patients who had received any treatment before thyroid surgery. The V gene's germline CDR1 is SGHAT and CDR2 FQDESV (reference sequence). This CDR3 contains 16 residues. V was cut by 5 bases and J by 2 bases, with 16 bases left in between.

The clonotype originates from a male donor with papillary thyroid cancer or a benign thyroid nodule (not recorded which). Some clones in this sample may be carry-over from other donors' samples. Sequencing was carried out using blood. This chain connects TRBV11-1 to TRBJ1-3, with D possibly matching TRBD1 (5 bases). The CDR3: CASSPGPGRAGNTIYF. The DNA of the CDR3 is TGTGCCAGCAGCCCAGGCCCGGGACGGGCTGGAAACACCATATATTTT.